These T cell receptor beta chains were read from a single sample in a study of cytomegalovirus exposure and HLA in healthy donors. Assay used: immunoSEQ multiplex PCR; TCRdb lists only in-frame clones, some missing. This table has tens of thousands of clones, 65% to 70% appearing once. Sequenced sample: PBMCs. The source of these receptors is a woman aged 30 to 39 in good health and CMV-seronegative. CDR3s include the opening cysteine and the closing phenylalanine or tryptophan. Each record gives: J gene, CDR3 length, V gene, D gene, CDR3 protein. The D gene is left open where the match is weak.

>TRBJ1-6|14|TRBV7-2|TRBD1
CASSLTGGSSPLHF
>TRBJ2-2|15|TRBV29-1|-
CSVKGWQGSTGELFF
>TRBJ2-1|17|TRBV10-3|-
CAISYLFQGSSYNEQFF
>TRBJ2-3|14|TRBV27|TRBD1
CASTEGAGSDTQYF
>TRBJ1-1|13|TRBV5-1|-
CASKIQGGTEAFF
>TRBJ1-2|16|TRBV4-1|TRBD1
CASSLPPSDRPYGYTF
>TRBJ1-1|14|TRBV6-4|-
CASSDGGEHTEAFF
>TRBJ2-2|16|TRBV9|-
CASSVRQVASTGELFF
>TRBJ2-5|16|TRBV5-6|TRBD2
CASSLVGGGIQETQYF
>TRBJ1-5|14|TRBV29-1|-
CSVGGTEQNQPQHF
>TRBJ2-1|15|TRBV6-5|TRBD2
CASSFRLAAYNEQFF
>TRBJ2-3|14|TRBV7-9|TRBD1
CASSLRTGADTQYF
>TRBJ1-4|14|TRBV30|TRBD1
CACSPTGVNEKLFF
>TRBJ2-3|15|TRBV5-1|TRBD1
CASTITGGRADTQYF
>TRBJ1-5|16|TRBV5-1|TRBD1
CASSLGSGGGNQPQHF
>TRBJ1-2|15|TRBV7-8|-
CASSLTQGPNYGYTF
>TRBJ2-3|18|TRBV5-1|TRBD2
CASSLGQRGGISTDTQYF
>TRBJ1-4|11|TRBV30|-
CAWSSYEKLFF
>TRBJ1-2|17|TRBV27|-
CASSLSLRYSTDYGYTF
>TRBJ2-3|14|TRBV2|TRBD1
CASLGTGITDTQYF
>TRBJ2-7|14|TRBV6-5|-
CASSYSWDILEQYF
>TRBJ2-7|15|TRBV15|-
CATSRDLDRSHEQYF
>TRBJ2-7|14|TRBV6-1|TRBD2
CASTPLGGAGEQYF
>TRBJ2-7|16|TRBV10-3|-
CAISGSQTESSYEQYF
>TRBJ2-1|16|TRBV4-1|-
CASSRNTRDTYNEQFF
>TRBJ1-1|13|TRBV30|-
CAWLTNTETEAFF
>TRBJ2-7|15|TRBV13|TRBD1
CASSPRQGSSYEQYF
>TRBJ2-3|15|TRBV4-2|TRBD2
CASSQALTSPDTQYF